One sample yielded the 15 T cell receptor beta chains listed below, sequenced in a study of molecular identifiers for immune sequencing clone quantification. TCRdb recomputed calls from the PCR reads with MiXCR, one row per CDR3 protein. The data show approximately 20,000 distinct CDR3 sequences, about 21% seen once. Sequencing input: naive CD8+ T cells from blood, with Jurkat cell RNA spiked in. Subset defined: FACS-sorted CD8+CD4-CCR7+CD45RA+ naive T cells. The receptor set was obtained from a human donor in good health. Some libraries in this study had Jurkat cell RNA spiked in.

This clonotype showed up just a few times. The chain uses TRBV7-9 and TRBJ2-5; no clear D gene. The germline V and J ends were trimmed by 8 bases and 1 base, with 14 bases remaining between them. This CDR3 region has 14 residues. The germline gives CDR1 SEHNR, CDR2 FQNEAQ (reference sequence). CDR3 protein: CASGWGTVQETQYF. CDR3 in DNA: TGTGCCAGCGGCTGGGGAACCGTCCAAGAGACCCAGTACTTC.

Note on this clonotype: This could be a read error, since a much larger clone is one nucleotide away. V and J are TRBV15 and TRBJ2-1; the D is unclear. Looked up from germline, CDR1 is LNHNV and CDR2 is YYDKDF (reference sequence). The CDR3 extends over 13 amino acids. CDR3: CATSRDVYKEQFF. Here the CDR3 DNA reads TGTGCCACCAGCAGAGATGTCTACAAGGAGCAGTTCTTC.

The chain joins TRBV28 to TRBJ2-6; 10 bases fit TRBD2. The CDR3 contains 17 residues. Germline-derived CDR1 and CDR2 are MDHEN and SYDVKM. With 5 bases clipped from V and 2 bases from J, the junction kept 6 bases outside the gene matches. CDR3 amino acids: CASSTSGTYAGANVLTF. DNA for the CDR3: TGTGCCAGCAGTACTAGCGGGACTTATGCTGGGGCCAACGTCCTGACTTTC.

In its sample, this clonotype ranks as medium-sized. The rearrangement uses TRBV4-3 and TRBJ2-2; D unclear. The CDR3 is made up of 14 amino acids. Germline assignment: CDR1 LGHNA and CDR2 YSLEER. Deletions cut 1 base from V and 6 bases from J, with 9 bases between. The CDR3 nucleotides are TGCGCCAGCAGCCAAGGGTCGGCACCCGGGGAGCTGTTTTTT. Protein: CASSQGSAPGELFF.

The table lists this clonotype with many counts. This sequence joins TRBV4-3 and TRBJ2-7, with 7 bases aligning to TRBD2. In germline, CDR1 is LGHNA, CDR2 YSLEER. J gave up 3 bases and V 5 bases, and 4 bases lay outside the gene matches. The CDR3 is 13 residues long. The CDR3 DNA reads TGCGCCAGCAGCTGGGGGGGGGGCTACGAGCAGTACTTC. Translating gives CASSWGGGYEQYF.

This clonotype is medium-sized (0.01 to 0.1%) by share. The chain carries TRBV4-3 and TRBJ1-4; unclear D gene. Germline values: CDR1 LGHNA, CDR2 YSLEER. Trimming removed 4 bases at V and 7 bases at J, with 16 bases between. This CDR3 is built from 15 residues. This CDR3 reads CASSPGLGGSEKLFF. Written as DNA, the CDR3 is TGCGCCAGCAGCCCAGGCTTGGGAGGGAGTGAAAAACTGTTTTTT.

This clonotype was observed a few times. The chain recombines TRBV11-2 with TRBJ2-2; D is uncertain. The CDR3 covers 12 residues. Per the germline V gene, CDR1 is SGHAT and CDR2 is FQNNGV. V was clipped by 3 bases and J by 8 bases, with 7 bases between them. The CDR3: CASSFQSGELFF. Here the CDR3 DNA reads TGTGCCAGCAGCTTCCAGTCTGGGGAGCTGTTTTTT.

The CDR3 DNA reads as TGTGCCAGCAGTTATGGCTACAATGAGCAGTTCTTC. It specifies CASSYGYNEQFF. The chain uses TRBV6-6 and TRBJ2-1, with D hard to call. The V end lost 3 bases, the J end lost 3 bases, and 3 bases lay between the germline ends. Germline CDR1 and CDR2: MNHNY and SVGAGI (reference sequence). This CDR3 contains 12 residues.

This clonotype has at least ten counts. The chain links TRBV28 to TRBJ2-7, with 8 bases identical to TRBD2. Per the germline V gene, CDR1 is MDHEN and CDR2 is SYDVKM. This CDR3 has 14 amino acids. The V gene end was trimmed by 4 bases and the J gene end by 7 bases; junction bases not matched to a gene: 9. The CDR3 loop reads CASSSSGGLSEQYF. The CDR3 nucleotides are TGTGCCAGCAGTTCAAGCGGGGGCCTATCTGAGCAGTACTTC. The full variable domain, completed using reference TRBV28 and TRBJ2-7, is DVKVTQSSRYLVKRTGEKVFLECVQDMDHENMFWYRQDPGLGLRLIYFSYDVKMKEKGDIPEGYSVSREKKERFSLILESASTNQTSMYLCASSSSGGLSEQYFGPGTRLTVT.

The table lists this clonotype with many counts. CDR3 coding DNA: TGTGCCATCAGTGTCCGGCTAGCGGGAGCCAAAAACATTCAGTACTTC. Its translation is CAISVRLAGAKNIQYF. The chain links TRBV10-3 to TRBJ2-4; 8 nucleotides line up with TRBD2. Trimming removed 4 bases from V and 0 bases from J; junction bases left unmatched: 5. Germline assignment: CDR1 ENHRY and CDR2 SYGVKD. The CDR3 sequence is 16 residues long.

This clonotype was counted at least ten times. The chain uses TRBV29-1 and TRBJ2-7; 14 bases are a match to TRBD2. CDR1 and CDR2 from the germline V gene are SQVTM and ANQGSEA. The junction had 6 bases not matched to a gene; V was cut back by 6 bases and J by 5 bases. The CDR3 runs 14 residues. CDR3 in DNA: TGCAGCGTCTACGGACTAGCGGGAGGCGACGAGCAGTACTTC. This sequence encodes CSVYGLAGGDEQYF.

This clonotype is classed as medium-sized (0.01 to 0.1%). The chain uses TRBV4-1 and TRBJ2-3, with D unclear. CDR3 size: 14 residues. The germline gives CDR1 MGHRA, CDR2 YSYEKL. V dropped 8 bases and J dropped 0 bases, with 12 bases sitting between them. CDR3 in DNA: TGCGCCAGCGGCATGGACGGGAGCACAGATACGCAGTATTTT. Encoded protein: CASGMDGSTDTQYF.

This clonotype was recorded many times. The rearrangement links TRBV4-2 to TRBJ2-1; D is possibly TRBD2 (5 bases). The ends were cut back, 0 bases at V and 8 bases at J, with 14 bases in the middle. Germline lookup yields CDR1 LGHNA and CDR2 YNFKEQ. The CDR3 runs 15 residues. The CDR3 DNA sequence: TGTGCCAGCAGCCAAGAGGGAGTGGGGTCGGATGAGCAGTTCTTC. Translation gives CASSQEGVGSDEQFF.

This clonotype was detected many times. CDR3 amino acids: CASSYLGRRNQPQHF. The CDR3 DNA reads TGTGCCAGCAGTTACTTAGGCAGACGAAATCAGCCCCAGCATTTT. The chain uses TRBV6-2 or TRBV6-3 and TRBJ1-5, with D unresolved. The germline V and J ends were trimmed by 1 base and 4 bases, with 11 bases remaining between them. CDR3 length: 15 residues. Germline values: CDR1 MNHEY, CDR2 SVGEGT.

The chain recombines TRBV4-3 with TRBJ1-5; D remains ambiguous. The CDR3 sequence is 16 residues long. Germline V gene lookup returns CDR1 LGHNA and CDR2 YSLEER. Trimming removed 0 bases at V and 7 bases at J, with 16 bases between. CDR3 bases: TGCGCCAGCAGCCAAGATAGGAGTGGCTTGGGGCAGCCCCAGCATTTT. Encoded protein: CASSQDRSGLGQPQHF.